The table lists the clone carrying this T cell receptor (beta chain) with a count of one. The data stem from a study of blood T cells in healthy people across ages. A second PCR of roughly 7 to 11 cycles used a sample-barcoded 5' primer and a J-beta primer mix. TCRdb itself ran the 5' RACE reads through MiXCR, one entry per CDR3 protein. The table records roughly 800,000 distinct CDR3 sequences, around 34% of them present only once. The CDR3 runs to 17 residues. Per the germline V gene, CDR1 is SGHRS and CDR2 is YFSETQ. J gave up 3 bases and V 1 base, and 7 bases lay outside the gene matches. The clonotype comes from a man younger than 30 in good health. V is TRBV5-1 and J is TRBJ2-1, with 10 positions matching TRBD2. Sequencing used blood. CDR3 sequence reads: CASSLSRAGGYYNEQFF. DNA for the CDR3: TGCGCCAGCAGCTTGTCCCGAGCGGGGGGGTACTACAATGAGCAGTTCTTC.